This is a list of T cell receptor beta chains from one sample in a study of CD8 T cells in Susac syndrome. TCRdb re-called the immunoSEQ multiplex PCR reads through MiXCR, storing one row per CDR3 protein. The sample consists of some 200,000 distinct CDR3 sequences, nearly 97% of them appearing once. Material for sequencing was CD4+ T cells from PBMCs. The receptors here all came from a human donor with multiple sclerosis. The CDR3 runs from the conserved cysteine through the conserved F or W. The D gene is left open where the match is weak. Not every row has a clone size; where given, it reads once, few, many or a size class.

clone_size j_call v_call d_call cdr3_nt cdr3_aa
NA TRBJ2-2 TRBV10-3 TRBD2 TGTGCCATCAGTGCCAGCGGGGCCACCGGGGAGCTGTTTTTT CAISASGATGELFF
NA TRBJ1-1 TRBV20-1 TRBD1 TGCAGTGCTTGCGACAGGGCTAAGAACACTGAAGCTTTCTTT CSACDRAKNTEAFF
NA TRBJ1-2 TRBV12-3/TRBV12-4 NA TGTGCCAGCAGCCCCACCGGGGAAAACTATGGCTACACCTTC CASSPTGENYGYTF
NA TRBJ2-3 TRBV5-1 TRBD2 TGCGCCAGCAGCTGGGGACTAGCGGGAGCTGATACGCAGTATTTT CASSWGLAGADTQYF
NA TRBJ2-1 TRBV14 NA TGTGCCAGCAGCCACTTAATGGCGGACGACTACAATGAGCAGTTCTTC CASSHLMADDYNEQFF
NA TRBJ2-1 TRBV29-1 NA TGCAGCGTTGAAGAACGGCGCAGCAATGAGCAGTTCTTC CSVEERRSNEQFF
NA TRBJ2-7 TRBV9 NA TGTGCCAGCAGCGTAGGAGACAGTTCATTCGAGCAGTACTTC CASSVGDSSFEQYF
NA TRBJ2-3 TRBV9 NA TGTGCCAGCAGCCCGCGATTCATCGGTGGGGTCACAGATACGCAGTATTTT CASSPRFIGGVTDTQYF
NA TRBJ2-5 TRBV29-1 TRBD1 TGCAGCGCAGGACAGGGGATCACGGAGACCCAGTACTTC CSAGQGITETQYF
NA TRBJ1-1 TRBV30 NA TGTGCCTGGAGTGTATCCGTCGGACCCATGAACACTGAAGCTTTCTTT CAWSVSVGPMNTEAFF
NA TRBJ1-6 TRBV5-6 NA TGTGCCAGCAGCCCGGGACATATCTGGAATTCACCCCTCCACTTT CASSPGHIWNSPLHF
NA TRBJ2-1 TRBV23-1 NA TGCGCCAGCAGTCAATCGTCTGGGGGAGACCTACAAAGAGAGCAGTTCTTC CASSQSSGGDLQREQFF
NA TRBJ2-5 TRBV30 TRBD2 TGTGCCTGGAGTGAGGGAACTAGCGGACAAGAGACCCAGTACTTC CAWSEGTSGQETQYF
NA TRBJ1-2 TRBV7-2 NA TGTGCCAGCAGCTTGATGGGGCAGACCTATGGCTACACCTTC CASSLMGQTYGYTF
NA TRBJ1-6 TRBV3-1 NA TGTGCCAGTTCTCGGCAGAGCAATTCACCCCTCCACTTT CASSRQSNSPLHF
once TRBJ1-6 TRBV4-2 NA TGTGCCAGCAGCCAAGAGGCTGGGATCAATTCACCCCTCCACTTT CASSQEAGINSPLHF
NA TRBJ1-2 TRBV20-1 NA TGCAGTGCTGGCCGCACGGGGATAGGGGGAAACGGGGGCTACACCTTC CSAGRTGIGGNGGYTF
NA TRBJ2-5 TRBV7-2 TRBD2 TGTGCCAGCTCCGGGACTAGCGGGAGTGGGGAGACCCAGTACTTC CASSGTSGSGETQYF
NA TRBJ2-1 TRBV5-1 TRBD1 TGCGCCAGCAGCTTGGTACCCTTGACAGGGGCCTCCAATGAGCAGTTCTTC CASSLVPLTGASNEQFF
NA TRBJ2-1 TRBV4-1 NA TGCGCCAGCAGCCAACCGACAGCGAGCTCCTACAATGAGCAGTTCTTC CASSQPTASSYNEQFF
NA TRBJ1-5 TRBV15 NA TGTGCCACCAGCAAAATCGATCAGCCCCAGCATTTT CATSKIDQPQHF
NA TRBJ2-5 TRBV7-8 TRBD1 TGTGCCAGCCGCCGGGACAGGGGAGAGACCCAGTACTTC CASRRDRGETQYF
NA TRBJ2-7 TRBV9 TRBD2 TGTGCCAGCAGCCCTCGGGAGGGTGCCTACGAGCAGTACTTC CASSPREGAYEQYF
NA TRBJ2-4 TRBV28 NA TGTGCCAGCAGCCTTAGCCACATTCAGTACTTC CASSLSHIQYF
NA TRBJ2-3 TRBV3-1 NA TGTGCCGGCAGCCAAGGGGTAATCTCTAGCACAGATACGCAGTATTTT CAGSQGVISSTDTQYF
few TRBJ2-1 TRBV20-1 NA TGCAGTGCTAGAGGGAGCTCGCATGAGCAGTTCTTC CSARGSSHEQFF
NA TRBJ2-7 TRBV28 NA TGTGCCAGCAGTTTGGACAAGACCTACGAGCAGTACTTC CASSLDKTYEQYF
once TRBJ1-6 TRBV2 NA TGTGCCAGCAGACAGGGCCCTTCACCCCTCCACTTT CASRQGPSPLHF
NA TRBJ1-3 TRBV29-1 NA TGCAGCGTTAGGCTTGTAAATGCTGGAAACACCATATATTTT CSVRLVNAGNTIYF
once TRBJ1-2 TRBV30 NA TGTGCCTGGAGTGACAGGACACTCTATGGCTACACCTTC CAWSDRTLYGYTF
NA TRBJ2-3 TRBV6-5 NA TGTGCCAGCAGTTCCCGGGTGACTAGCACAGATACGCAGTATTTT CASSSRVTSTDTQYF
NA TRBJ2-7 TRBV3-1 TRBD2 TGTGCCAGCAGCCAAGTCCCTAGCGGGGGGTTATCCTACGAGCAGTACTTC CASSQVPSGGLSYEQYF
NA TRBJ1-2 TRBV4-2 NA TGTGCCAGCAGCCAAGTGAGGCAGAAAAACTATGGCTACACCTTC CASSQVRQKNYGYTF
NA TRBJ2-5 TRBV3-1 NA TGTGCCAGCAGCCAAGTACTAGCCGGGGAGACCCAGTACTTC CASSQVLAGETQYF
NA TRBJ2-5 TRBV25-1 NA TGTGCCAGCAGTGAAGCTAGAGGCCAGGAGACCCAGTACTTC CASSEARGQETQYF
NA TRBJ2-7 TRBV7-2 TRBD1 TGTGCCAGCAGCACGGGACAGGGTCGAGTCGGCGAGCAGTACTTC CASSTGQGRVGEQYF
NA TRBJ2-7 TRBV9 NA TGTGCCAGCAGCGCCGGACTTCGGGGCCACGAGCAGTACTTC CASSAGLRGHEQYF
NA TRBJ2-1 TRBV27 TRBD1 TGTGCCAGCAGTTCAACTGGACAGGGCCGGTACAATGAGCAGTTCTTC CASSSTGQGRYNEQFF
NA TRBJ2-3 TRBV20-1 TRBD2 TGCAGTGCTAGACTAGCGGGGATTAAAGATACGCAGTATTTT CSARLAGIKDTQYF
NA TRBJ1-1 TRBV30 NA TGTGCCTGGAGGAGAGGACACTTGAGGGCTGAAGCTTTCTTT CAWRRGHLRAEAFF
once TRBJ2-3 TRBV14 NA TGTGCCAGCAGCCAAGATAAAGGACACCGAACAGATACGCAGTATTTT CASSQDKGHRTDTQYF